A single sample gave rise to the 29 T cell receptor beta chains below, sequenced in a study of T cell responses to AZD1222 COVID-19 vaccine. TCRdb's copy holds only in-frame clones and misses some; the assay was immunoSEQ multiplex PCR. The table records around 180,000 clones, around 94% of them present only once. This sample comprised peripheral blood, obtained 28 days after the second AZD1222 dose. These TCRs come from an adult who received the AZD1222 COVID-19 vaccine.

V is TRBV4-1 and J is TRBJ1-1; tentative D call: TRBD1 (5 bases). The CDR3 is 15 amino acids. V dropped 4 bases and J dropped 3 bases, with 15 bases sitting between them. Germline loops: CDR1 MGHRA, CDR2 YSYEKL. CDR3 loop: CASSRRTKGDTEAFF. CDR3 DNA: TGCGCCAGCAGCCGACGGACCAAAGGGGACACTGAAGCTTTCTTT.

The chain links TRBV6-6 to TRBJ1-2, with D uncertain. Germline loops: CDR1 MNHNY, CDR2 SVGAGI (reference sequence). This CDR3 spans 14 amino acids. Trimming took off 0 bases at V and 3 bases at J, with 8 bases between the two ends. The CDR3 bases are TGTGCCAGCAGTTACTCGAGTGCAGACTATGGCTACACCTTC. Residues: CASSYSSADYGYTF.

The gene calls are TRBV7-3 and TRBJ2-1, with D maybe TRBD1 (6 bases). Germline-derived CDR1 and CDR2 are SGHTA and FQGTGA. The CDR3 is made up of 14 amino acids. V was clipped by 0 bases and J by 12 bases, with 15 bases between them. The CDR3 spells CASSLTGIWDMQFF. The CDR3 bases are TGTGCCAGCAGCTTAACGGGTATCTGGGACATGCAGTTCTTC.

This clone came up once. CDR3 sequence: CASSPGRNSISYNEQFF. CDR3 nucleotides: TGTGCCAGCAGCCCTGGACGGAATTCAATCTCCTACAATGAGCAGTTCTTC. The chain uses TRBV11-2 and TRBJ2-1, with no clear D. CDR1 is SGHAT and CDR2 is FQNNGV in the germline V gene. CDR3 length: 17 residues. V was trimmed by 5 bases and J by 0 bases, leaving 17 bases between them.

CDR3 region: CASSLRTHYTVTQYF. CDR3 DNA: TGCGCCAGCAGCCTTCGGACCCACTATACAGTGACCCAGTACTTC. The chain couples TRBV4-1 to TRBJ2-5; D is unresolved. V was cut by 4 bases and J by 7 bases, with 19 bases left in between. The V gene's germline CDR1 is MGHRA and CDR2 YSYEKL. The CDR3 runs 15 residues.

J is TRBJ1-2 and V is TRBV5-6; D not resolved. CDR1 and CDR2 (germline): SGHDT, YYEEEE. The V end was cut by 0 bases, the J end by 1 base, with 7 bases between. The CDR3 is 14 residues long. CDR3 sequence reads: CASSLGLNNYGYTF. For the CDR3, the DNA is TGTGCCAGCAGCTTGGGTCTGAATAACTATGGCTACACCTTC.

The chain is built from TRBV6-4 and TRBJ1-1; unclear D gene. V lost 6 bases, J lost 5 bases, and 13 bases lay in between. CDR1 is MRHNA, CDR2 SNTAGT, per germline. CDR3 size: 13 residues. The CDR3 here is CASSLGIPTEAFF. Written as DNA, the CDR3 is TGTGCCAGCAGCCTAGGGATCCCGACTGAAGCTTTCTTT.

This chain connects TRBV9 to TRBJ2-3, with unresolved D. This CDR3 has 15 amino acids. The germline V gene has CDR1 SGDLS and CDR2 YYNGEE. Trimming took 4 bases from V and 3 from J, leaving 15 bases between them. The CDR3 DNA follows: TGTGCCAGCAGCCCAGTGGGCGATGGGACAGATACGCAGTATTTT. Translating it yields CASSPVGDGTDTQYF.

The CDR3 sequence: CATNPGTLEGAFF. For the CDR3, the DNA is TGTGCCACGAACCCCGGGACTCTCGAAGGGGCTTTCTTT. The rearrangement joins TRBV12-3 or TRBV12-4 to TRBJ1-1, with TRBD1 as a possible D gene (5 bases). The CDR3 is 13 residues long. The V and J ends lost 10 bases and 11 bases respectively, with 23 bases between them.

The gene calls are TRBV7-8 and TRBJ1-6; D unclear. The CDR3 has 16 amino acids. Trimming pared 4 bases from V and 5 bases from J, leaving 15 bases between. The V gene's germline CDR1 is SGHVS and CDR2 FQNEAQ. The CDR3 here is CASSSRFERNNSPLHF. In DNA form, the CDR3 reads TGTGCCAGCAGCTCAAGGTTCGAACGGAATAATTCACCCCTCCACTTT.

The genes are TRBV27 and TRBJ2-5, with 10 bases identical to TRBD1. Germline CDR1 and CDR2: MNHEY and SMNVEV (reference sequence). V shed 3 bases and J 5 bases; nucleotides not matched to a gene: 3. The CDR3 has 14 amino acids. CDR3 sequence reads: CASSFWGQGETQYF. The CDR3 DNA follows: TGTGCCAGCAGTTTCTGGGGACAGGGGGAGACCCAGTACTTC.

The chain couples TRBV19 to TRBJ1-2, with D hard to call. The CDR3 has 11 residues. Germline assignment: CDR1 LNHDA and CDR2 SQIVND (reference sequence). The V and J ends lost 10 bases and 2 bases respectively, with 8 bases between them. The CDR3 loop reads CATQQNYGYTF. The CDR3, as DNA: TGTGCCACTCAACAGAACTATGGCTACACCTTC.

For this clone: The junction and the germline gene differ at one end; a read error may be behind it. The chain joins TRBV6-6 to TRBJ1-5; no firm D call. Germline loops: CDR1 MNHNY, CDR2 SVGAGI (reference sequence). The CDR3 covers 19 residues. The CDR3 DNA reads as TGTACCAGCAGTCGGCTCCGGGATACTATTGCCCTGGGTGGGTCACCCCAGCATTTT. As protein: CTSSRLRDTIALGGSPQHF.

V gene TRBV7-2 combines with J gene TRBJ1-1; D is uncertain. The germline V and J ends were trimmed by 1 base and 0 bases, with 9 bases remaining between them. Germline CDR1 is SGHTA and CDR2 is FQGNSA. The CDR3 runs to 15 residues. The CDR3 bases are TGTGCCAGCAGCTTAGAAGGGATTTTGAACACTGAAGCTTTCTTT. This sequence encodes CASSLEGILNTEAFF.

The rearrangement joins TRBV6-2 or TRBV6-3 to TRBJ2-3, with D possibly being TRBD1 (5 bases). This CDR3 has 15 residues. V dropped 0 bases and J dropped 2 bases, with 9 bases sitting between them. In germline, CDR1 is MNHEY, CDR2 SVGEGT. CDR3 region: CASSYSAGSTDTQYF. CDR3 bases: TGTGCCAGCAGTTACTCTGCAGGGTCCACAGATACGCAGTATTTT.

This chain links TRBV2 with TRBJ1-1, with TRBD1 identical over 7 bases. V trimming: 4 bases; J trimming: 6 bases; junction bases outside the gene matches: 11. This CDR3 spans 15 amino acids. CDR1 is SNHLY and CDR2 is FYNNEI in the germline V gene. CDR3 bases: TGTGCCAGCAGTGCCGGGACAGTTCTCCCGGCTGAAGCTTTCTTT. This codes for CASSAGTVLPAEAFF.

The V call is TRBV15, the J call TRBJ2-2, with D maybe TRBD2 (6 bases). V lost 0 bases to trimming and J lost 3 bases, with 11 bases between them. This CDR3 contains 16 residues. Germline V gives CDR1 LNHNV, CDR2 YYDKDF (reference sequence). CDR3: CATSREGREDTGELFF. The CDR3 DNA follows: TGTGCCACCAGCAGAGAGGGCAGGGAGGACACCGGGGAGCTGTTTTTT.

This chain joins TRBV5-6 and TRBJ1-3; a possible D gene is TRBD1 (6 bases). The CDR3 has 15 residues. Germline V gene lookup returns CDR1 SGHDT and CDR2 YYEEEE. V was trimmed by 1 base and J by 0 bases, leaving 8 bases between them. DNA of the CDR3: TGTGCCAGCAGCTTGCAGGGGAGCTCTGGAAACACCATATATTTT. Amino acid sequence: CASSLQGSSGNTIYF. The whole variable domain, remainder taken from reference TRBV5-6 and TRBJ1-3, is DAGVTQSPTHLIKTRGQQVTLRCSPKSGHDTVSWYQQALGQGPQFIFQYYEEEERQRGNFPDRFSGHQFPNYSSELNVNALLLGDSALYLCASSLQGSSGNTIYFGEGSWLTVV.

The CDR3 reads CASSLGGFEQYF. CDR3 nucleotide sequence: TGTGCCAGCAGTTTAGGAGGGTTCGAGCAGTACTTC. The chain recombines TRBV28 with TRBJ2-7, with a tentative D call TRBD2 (6 bases). The V end lost 2 bases, the J end lost 6 bases, and 8 bases lay between the germline ends. The germline V gene has CDR1 MDHEN and CDR2 SYDVKM. The CDR3 is 12 amino acids.

The genes are TRBV24-1 and TRBJ2-2; TRBD2 matches 8 bases. The CDR3 length is 16 residues. The germline V gene encodes CDR1 KGHDR and CDR2 SFDVKD. J gave up 6 bases and V 5 bases, and 10 bases lay outside the gene matches. CDR3 bases: TGTGCCACCAGTGCCTCGCCGGGGGGGCGTTCCGGGGAGCTGTTTTTT. This sequence encodes CATSASPGGRSGELFF.

The chain uses TRBV20-1 and TRBJ2-7; 7 bases match TRBD2. V trimming: 3 bases; J trimming: 2 bases; junction bases outside the gene matches: 10. The germline V gene has CDR1 DFQATT and CDR2 SNEGSKA (reference sequence). The CDR3 has 15 amino acids. The CDR3 reads CSASRTGGFTYEQYF. The CDR3 DNA sequence: TGCAGTGCTAGTAGAACGGGGGGTTTTACCTACGAGCAGTACTTC.

The rearrangement joins TRBV12-3 or TRBV12-4 to TRBJ1-3; weak D call: TRBD1 (6 bases). The V gene lost 10 bases and the J gene lost 4 bases, with 11 bases spanning the gap. The CDR3 sequence is 12 residues long. The DNA of the CDR3 is TGTGCCACCGACAGGCAAGGAAACACCATATATTTT. Its translation is CATDRQGNTIYF.

A single count supports this clone. The chain uses TRBV5-1 and TRBJ1-5, with D unclear. V shed 4 bases and J shed 7 bases, with 15 bases lying between them. The CDR3 covers 14 residues. Germline assignment: CDR1 SGHRS and CDR2 YFSETQ. CDR3 in DNA: TGCGCCAGCAGCCCGGGCGATCTTGAGCAGCCCCAGCATTTT. Translation gives CASSPGDLEQPQHF.

The V and J genes are TRBV4-3 and TRBJ1-2, with D hard to call. This CDR3 comprises 13 residues. CDR1 and CDR2 (germline): LGHNA, YSLEER. V lost 3 bases, J lost 4 bases, and 9 bases lay in between. The DNA of the CDR3 is TGCGCCAGCAGCCATTCCGGAGCCTATGGCTACACCTTC. Translation: CASSHSGAYGYTF.

This sequence joins TRBV6-5 and TRBJ2-1; TRBD2 aligns across 7 bases. Germline CDR1 and CDR2: MNHEY and SVGAGI. After removal of 6 bases from V and 0 bases from J, the junction contained 2 bases not matched to a gene. The CDR3 consists of 14 residues. The CDR3 loop reads CASSWTSSYNEQFF. CDR3 nucleotide sequence: TGTGCCAGCAGCTGGACTAGCTCCTACAATGAGCAGTTCTTC.

The J gene is TRBJ2-7, the V gene TRBV30, with TRBD1 identical over 8 bases. This CDR3 spans 14 amino acids. In germline, CDR1 is GTSNPN, CDR2 SVGIG (reference sequence). V lost 2 bases and J lost 7; bases outside the gene matches: 10. CDR3 loop: CAWSPGQGIWEQYF. The CDR3 bases are TGTGCCTGGAGTCCAGGACAGGGAATATGGGAGCAGTACTTC.

The rearrangement joins TRBV7-9 to TRBJ1-1; D may be TRBD1 (5 bases). Germline CDR1 and CDR2: SEHNR and FQNEAQ (reference sequence). There are 14 residues in the CDR3. Trimming removed 8 bases at V and 3 bases at J, with 16 bases between. The CDR3 here is CASGGLVAYTEAFF. The CDR3 DNA sequence: TGTGCCAGCGGGGGATTGGTGGCGTACACTGAAGCTTTCTTT.

About this clone: The same CDR3 can be traced to other DNA sequences in this sample. The V gene is TRBV7-2, the J gene TRBJ2-2; D is unclear. The CDR3 covers 14 residues. CDR1 and CDR2 from the germline V gene are SGHTA and FQGNSA. V lost 1 base and J 5 bases, leaving 8 bases between the germline ends. The CDR3 loop is CASSLGVATGELFF. In nucleotides, the CDR3 is TGTGCCAGCAGCTTAGGTGTGGCTACCGGGGAGCTGTTTTTT.

This clone appeared a single time. This chain uses TRBV7-9 with TRBJ1-1, with a possible D match to TRBD1 (5 bases). Trimming stripped 1 base from V and 4 bases from J, with 10 bases between. Germline V lookup: CDR1 SEHNR, CDR2 FQNEAQ (reference sequence). The CDR3 has 14 residues. CDR3 nucleotides: TGTGCCAGCAGCTTAGGTGGGGGTAGCACTGAAGCTTTCTTT. Amino acids: CASSLGGGSTEAFF.